Listed below are T cell receptor beta chains from one sample, sequenced in a study of shared clonotypes between healthy human individuals. Sequenced by immunoSEQ multiplex PCR; TCRdb stores in-frame clones only, minus some. The sample includes 2.3 million or so clones, 93% of them seen just once. The sample taken for sequencing was naive CD4+ T cells from PBMCs. These receptors originate from a man younger than 30 in good health. Some clones in this sample may be carry-over from other donors' samples. The conserved cysteine and the conserved F or W are not part of the CDR3 here.

v_gene	CDR3aa
TRBV7-2	ASSLSGFNEKLF
TRBV10-1	ASRLPRGPKVGQY
TRBV19	ASSIGRREHPYEQY
TRBV27	ASSSLREGGYT
TRBV5-1	ASSLGTSGDTQY
TRBV6-5	ASRLLAGETQY
TRBV6-4	ASSVAGRNEKLF
TRBV6-5	ASSSISGQLTDTQY
TRBV9	ASSVGLAGHTGELF
TRBV6-5	ASSSQGVDTIY
TRBV9	ASSAETGPRETQY
TRBV5-1	ASSLQGPGGTGELF
TRBV14	ASSQDEASALVEQY
TRBV2	ASSEAGGPL
TRBV5-1	ASSLEPGGSGYT
TRBV27	ASSDEPISSGANVLT
TRBV25-1	ASSEYGGTGGDEQF
TRBV5-6	ASSLFLQAGTDTQY
TRBV19	ASSRQSSGANVLT
TRBV5-1	ASSLGRGAEGETQY
TRBV5-4	ASSLTGRETQY
TRBV7-9	ASSWTSGYQETQY
TRBV4-1	ASSLSKSSYNEQF